This T cell receptor beta chain came from a study of Ad26.COV2.S vaccination and SARS-CoV-2 variants. The germline gives CDR1 SNHLY, CDR2 FYNNEI. After removal of 6 bases from V and 6 bases from J, the junction contained 10 bases not matched to a gene. The CDR3 runs to 15 residues. Study findings and constraints: Total responses of T cells may have been underestimated by the analyses of TCR breadth and depth. Vaccinated and placebo-treated recipients had similar non-spike TCR breadth.

Clones were sequenced by immunoSEQ multiplex PCR, and TCRdb holds only the in-frame ones, with some missing. The table shows some 480,000 clones, with approximately 88% occurring only once. Worth noting for this clone: What it binds is not known.

Treatment specified: approximately 18 received Ad26.COV2.S at low or high dose, single or two shots; about 5 received placebo; per-sample allocation not given. Collection of samples fell on day 63 after the first vaccine or placebo injection. Donor was an adult aged 18-55 years in Boston. J is TRBJ2-7 and V is TRBV2; TRBD1 aligns across 11 bases. This sequence was found in a person between 18 and 65 years old who received the Ad26.COV2.S COVID-19 vaccine or a placebo. The specimen comprised peripheral blood, sampled in a trial of Ad26.COV2.S vaccine versus placebo. CDR3 sequence reads: CASRGDRTGGGEQYF. The CDR3 DNA reads TGTGCCAGCAGGGGGGACCGGACAGGGGGCGGCGAGCAGTACTTC. The full variable domain, its missing parts supplied by reference TRBV2 and TRBJ2-7, is EPEVTQTPSHQVTQMGQEVILRCVPISNHLYFYWYRQILGQKVEFLVSFYNNEISEKSEIFDDQFSVERPDGSNFTLKIRSTKLEDSAMYFCASRGDRTGGGEQYFGPGTRLTVT.